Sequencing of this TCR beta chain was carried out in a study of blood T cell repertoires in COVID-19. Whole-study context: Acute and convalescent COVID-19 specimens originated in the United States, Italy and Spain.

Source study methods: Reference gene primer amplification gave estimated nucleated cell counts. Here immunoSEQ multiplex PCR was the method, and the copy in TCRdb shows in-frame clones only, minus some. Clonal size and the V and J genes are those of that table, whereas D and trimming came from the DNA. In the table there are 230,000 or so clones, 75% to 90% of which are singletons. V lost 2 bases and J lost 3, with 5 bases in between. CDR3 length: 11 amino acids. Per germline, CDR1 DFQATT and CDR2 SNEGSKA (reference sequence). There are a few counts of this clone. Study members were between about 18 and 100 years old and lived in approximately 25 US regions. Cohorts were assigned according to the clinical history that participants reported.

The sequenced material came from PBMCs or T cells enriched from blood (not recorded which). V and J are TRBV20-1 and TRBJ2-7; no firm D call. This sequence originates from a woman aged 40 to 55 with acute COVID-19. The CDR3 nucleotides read TGCAGTGCTAGAATAGACTACGAGCAGTACTTC. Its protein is CSARIDYEQYF.